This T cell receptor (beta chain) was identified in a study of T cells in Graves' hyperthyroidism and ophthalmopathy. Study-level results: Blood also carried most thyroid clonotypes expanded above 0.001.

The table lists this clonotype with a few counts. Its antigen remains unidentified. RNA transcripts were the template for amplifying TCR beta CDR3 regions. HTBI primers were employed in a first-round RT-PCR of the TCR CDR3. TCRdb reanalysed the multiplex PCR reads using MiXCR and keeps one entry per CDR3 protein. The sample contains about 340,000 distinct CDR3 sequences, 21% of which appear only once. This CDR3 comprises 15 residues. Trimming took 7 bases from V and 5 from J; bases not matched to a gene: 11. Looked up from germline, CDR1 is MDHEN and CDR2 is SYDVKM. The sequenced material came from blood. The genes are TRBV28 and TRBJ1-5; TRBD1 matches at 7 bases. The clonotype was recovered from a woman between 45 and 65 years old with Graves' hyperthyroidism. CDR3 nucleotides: TGTGCCAGCATTTGGGGGGGAGGGGGCGATCAGCCCCAGCATTTT. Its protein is CASIWGGGGDQPQHF.